This T cell receptor (beta chain) came from a study of glioma-infiltrating T cells after dendritic cell vaccination. The repertoire was sequenced with immunoSEQ multiplex PCR; TCRdb's copy has only in-frame clones and lacks some. Here the sample spans about 24,000 clones, approximately 89% being singletons. This sample's time point: after dendritic cell vaccination, including at tumor progression/relapse. Only patients with spare fresh-frozen tumor and over two years of follow-up were included. Before vaccination, two weeks after the third vaccination, and at progression, PBMC were collected. Sequenced material: blood, taken after dendritic cell vaccination. The receptor was derived from a human donor with glioblastoma.

DNA for the CDR3: TGCGCCAGCAGCTCGGGACTAGACCCCTGGGAGCAGTACTTC. Its protein is CASSSGLDPWEQYF. V usage is TRBV5-1 and J usage is TRBJ2-7; 8 bases line up with TRBD2. V lost 3 bases to trimming and J lost 7 bases; unmatched junction nucleotides: 9. This CDR3 contains 14 residues. Per germline, CDR1 SGHRS and CDR2 YFSETQ.